These 24 T cell receptor beta chains came from one sample sequenced in a study of blood T cells in healthy people across ages. It was with a sample-barcoded 5' primer and a J-beta primer mix that a second PCR of roughly 6 to 11 cycles was run. TCRdb re-analysed the 5' RACE reads in MiXCR, keeping a single row per CDR3 protein. The sample yields 1 million or so distinct CDR3 sequences, 45% seen once. Sample: blood. These receptors were taken from a woman aged 60-75 years in good health.

This clonotype has only one observation. The CDR3 here is CASSGNWDGAQYF. CDR3 nucleotide sequence: TGTGCCAGCAGCGGAAACTGGGACGGGGCGCAGTATTTT. The chain uses TRBV9 and TRBJ2-3; the D call may be TRBD1 or TRBD2 (5 bases each). From germline, CDR1 is SGDLS and CDR2 YYNGEE. V lost 3 bases and J 10 bases, leaving 15 bases between the germline ends. The CDR3 spans 13 residues.

This chain connects TRBV5-1 to TRBJ1-2; 7 bases align to TRBD1. The germline CDR1 and CDR2 sequences are SGHRS and YFSETQ. V gave up 5 bases and J gave up 8 bases; unmatched junction bases: 12. This CDR3 is built from 14 residues. The CDR3 loop reads CASSRWDSRTGYTF. CDR3 in DNA: TGCGCCAGCAGTCGATGGGACAGCCGCACCGGCTACACCTTC.

This clonotype was recorded a few times. J is TRBJ2-7 and V is TRBV7-8, with TRBD1 matching over 7 bases. Germline assignment: CDR1 SGHVS and CDR2 FQNEAQ. V shed 5 bases and J 7 bases; nucleotides not matched to a gene: 8. CDR3 length: 13 residues. The CDR3 loop is CASSLTGFREQYF. The CDR3, as DNA: TGTGCCAGCAGCCTGACAGGGTTTCGTGAGCAGTACTTC. Using reference TRBV7-8 and TRBJ2-7 for the parts outside the CDR3, the full variable domain is GAGVSQSPRYKVAKRGQDVALRCDPISGHVSLFWYQQALGQGPEFLTYFQNEAQLDKSGLPSDRFFAERPEGSVSTLKIQRTQQEDSAVYLCASSLTGFREQYFGPGTRLTVT.

This clonotype turned up a few times. The chain has TRBV21-1 and TRBJ2-5. The end of the DNA aligns better with TRBJ2-7, so the J call may be wrong. TRBV21-1 corresponds to a pseudogene. The CDR3 runs 9 residues. The DNA for the CDR3 is TGCGCGCACCGCCACGAGCAGTACTTC. Translation gives CAHRHEQYF.

The chain recombines TRBV6-5 with TRBJ1-1; perhaps TRBD1 as D (6 bases). Germline CDR1 is MNHEY and CDR2 is SVGAGI. V was trimmed by 0 bases and J by 7 bases, leaving 12 bases between them. The CDR3 has 14 residues. The CDR3 region has the DNA TGTGCCAGCAGTTACTCAGACAGGAGAGGTGAAGCTTTCTTT. This gives the protein CASSYSDRRGEAFF.

A note on this clonotype: A much more abundant neighbour one base away suggests this may be a read error. This chain connects TRBV7-2 to TRBJ2-1; D is uncertain. The better agreement between TRBJ2-7 and the DNA end casts doubt on the J call. The CDR3 runs 14 residues. CDR1 is SGHTA, CDR2 FQGNSA, per germline. CDR3 region: CASSLDRSYNEQYF. CDR3 DNA: TGTGCCAGCAGCTTAGATCGATCCTACAATGAGCAGTACTTC.

This clonotype turned up a few times. The CDR3 DNA sequence: TGCAGTGCTGGACTAGCGGCGAGCTCCTACGAGCAGTACTTC. This sequence encodes CSAGLAASSYEQYF. The rearrangement joins TRBV20-1 to TRBJ2-7, with 10 bases aligning to TRBD2. The CDR3 spans 14 residues. CDR1 is DFQATT, CDR2 SNEGSKA, per germline (reference sequence). V trimming: 5 bases; J trimming: 0 bases; junction bases outside the gene matches: 4.

The V gene is TRBV3-1, the J gene TRBJ2-7; maybe TRBD1 (6 bases). The CDR3 totals 15 residues. The germline V gene encodes CDR1 LGHDT and CDR2 YNNKEL (reference sequence). V lost 0 bases and J lost 2, with 11 bases in between. CDR3 sequence reads: CASSQDSAGAYEQYF. For the CDR3, the DNA is TGTGCCAGCAGCCAAGACTCGGCAGGGGCCTACGAGCAGTACTTC.

This chain uses TRBV15 with TRBJ2-4; D unresolved. Trimming removed 1 base from V and 1 base from J, with 14 bases in between. CDR1 LNHNV and CDR2 YYDKDF come from the germline V gene (reference sequence). This CDR3 is built from 17 residues. The CDR3 region is CATSRVRALTAKNIQYF. The CDR3 coding sequence is TGTGCCACCAGCAGAGTTAGGGCATTGACGGCCAAAAACATTCAGTACTTC.

This clonotype appeared once. CDR3 residues: CASSFTSGRPYEQYF. The CDR3 region has the DNA TGTGCCAGCAGCTTCACTAGCGGGAGGCCCTACGAGCAGTACTTC. The chain employs TRBV7-9 and TRBJ2-7; 12 bases are a match to TRBD2. V lost 3 bases to trimming and J lost 2 bases; unmatched junction nucleotides: 2. Germline V gives CDR1 SEHNR, CDR2 FQNEAQ (reference sequence). This CDR3 is built from 15 residues.

In DNA form, the CDR3 reads TGTGCCATCAGTGGAGCCCCCGGGATTAACACAGATACGCAGTATTTT. Protein product: CAISGAPGINTDTQYF. The chain has TRBV10-3 and TRBJ2-3; D possibly corresponds to TRBD2 (5 bases). The length of the CDR3 is 16 residues. V was shortened by 4 bases and J by 2 bases, with 16 bases between the two germline ends. Germline V gives CDR1 ENHRY, CDR2 SYGVKD.

The chain recombines TRBV9 with TRBJ1-1; a possible D gene is TRBD1 (6 bases). The germline V gene has CDR1 SGDLS and CDR2 YYNGEE. The CDR3 consists of 15 residues. V lost 4 bases to trimming and J lost 0 bases, with 13 bases between them. Here the CDR3 reads CASSPRQVLNTEAFF. CDR3 in DNA: TGTGCCAGCAGCCCCCGACAGGTTTTGAACACTGAAGCTTTCTTT.

The chain carries TRBV21-1 and TRBJ2-7. TRBV21-1 is noted as a pseudogene. The CDR3 runs 13 residues. CDR3 bases: TGTGCCAGCAGCATTGAAAAACCGGCGGAGCAGTACTTC. Residues: CASSIEKPAEQYF.

The chain has TRBV28 and TRBJ2-1; 9 bases are shared with TRBD2. Germline-derived CDR1 and CDR2 are MDHEN and SYDVKM. This CDR3 spans 15 amino acids. The J segment lost 5 bases and the V segment lost 4 bases, leaving 6 bases of the junction unmatched. CDR3 in amino acids: CASSSSGLAHNEQFF. The CDR3 DNA follows: TGTGCCAGCAGTTCATCGGGACTAGCCCACAATGAGCAGTTCTTC.

The gene calls are TRBV5-5 and TRBJ1-4; 11 bases line up with TRBD1. This CDR3 spans 15 amino acids. Germline V CDR1 and CDR2: SGHKS, YYEKEE (reference sequence). V was clipped by 3 bases and J by 8 bases; unmatched bases: 6. This chain's CDR3 is CASSWTGGNNEKLFF. In DNA form, the CDR3 reads TGTGCCAGCAGCTGGACAGGGGGCAATAACGAAAAACTGTTTTTT.

This clonotype was detected only a few times. The chain combines TRBV7-8 with TRBJ2-3; 7 nucleotides agree with TRBD2. Germline-derived CDR1 and CDR2 are SGHVS and FQNEAQ. The ends lost 5 bases at V and 4 bases at J; junction bases unmatched: 15. CDR3 length equals 17 residues. The CDR3 region has the DNA TGTGCCAGCAGCCCAAGCCCACCTAGCGGAGCCCCAGATACGCAGTATTTT. Protein: CASSPSPPSGAPDTQYF.

This sequence joins TRBV6-1 and TRBJ1-1, with TRBD1 matching over 10 bases. The germline V gene has CDR1 MNHNS and CDR2 SASEGT. V lost 6 bases, J lost 0 bases, and 4 bases stayed unmatched. CDR3 length: 15 amino acids. The CDR3 DNA is TGTGCCAGCAGGGAGGGACAGGGGCTGAACACTGAAGCTTTCTTT. Translating gives CASREGQGLNTEAFF.

J is TRBJ1-2 and V is TRBV27, with a possible D match to TRBD1 (6 bases). Trimming left V 5 bases short and J 6 bases short, with 22 bases between. The CDR3 is 16 residues long. Germline loops: CDR1 MNHEY, CDR2 SMNVEV (reference sequence). The CDR3: CASSPRGLGPYNGYTF. The CDR3 nucleotides are TGTGCCAGCAGTCCTCGGGGGCTAGGACCCTACAATGGCTACACCTTC.

The table lists this clonotype with many counts. This chain links TRBV6-2 or TRBV6-3 with TRBJ2-1; maybe TRBD2 (6 bases). The V end lost 5 bases, the J end lost 2 bases, and 10 bases lay between the germline ends. Germline V gene lookup returns CDR1 MNHEY and CDR2 SVGEGT. The length of the CDR3 is 14 residues. The CDR3 nucleotides are TGTGCCAGCAGTCTCCGGAGGGCCTACAATGAGCAGTTCTTC. It specifies CASSLRRAYNEQFF.

V and J are TRBV14 and TRBJ2-5; TRBD1 aligns across 11 bases. The CDR3 sequence is 17 residues long. The V gene end was trimmed by 3 bases and the J gene end by 5 bases; junction bases not matched to a gene: 11. Germline V lookup: CDR1 SGHDN, CDR2 FVKESK. CDR3 sequence (DNA): TGTGCCAGCAGCCATCTCCTCGGACAGGGGGCGGACGAGACCCAGTACTTC. This translates into CASSHLLGQGADETQYF.

This chain links TRBV20-1 with TRBJ1-6, with 7 nucleotides matching TRBD1. Germline V CDR1 and CDR2: DFQATT, SNEGSKA (reference sequence). The CDR3 runs 19 residues. J was trimmed by 7 bases and V by 0 bases; bases with no gene match: 18. CDR3 bases: TGCAGTGCTAGAGATCAATACCTTCACAGGGGCATGGAGAATTCACCCCTCCACTTT. Its translation is CSARDQYLHRGMENSPLHF.

This chain joins TRBV29-1 and TRBJ2-1; D tentatively reads TRBD1 or TRBD2 (5 bases each). The ends were cut back, 1 base at V and 4 bases at J, with 14 bases in the middle. The CDR3 covers 15 residues. CDR1 SQVTM and CDR2 ANQGSEA come from the germline V gene. The CDR3 here is CSVEAPGQRYNEQFF. The CDR3 DNA follows: TGCAGCGTTGAAGCACCGGGGCAGAGGTACAATGAGCAGTTCTTC.

This clonotype has only a few counts. DNA for the CDR3: TGTGCCAGCAGCTTAGTAGGGACAGGGGAGTACTTC. Protein sequence: CASSLVGTGEYF. The gene calls are TRBV7-9 and TRBJ2-5; 10 nucleotides line up with TRBD1. Germline V gene data show CDR1 as SEHNR and CDR2 as FQNEAQ (reference sequence). This CDR3 region has 12 residues. V gave up 1 base and J gave up 12 bases; unmatched junction bases: 2.

The chain has TRBV27 and TRBJ1-5; D is ambiguous. The V end lost 5 bases, the J end lost 2 bases, and 13 bases lay between the germline ends. CDR3 length: 15 residues. Germline CDR1 and CDR2: MNHEY and SMNVEV (reference sequence). CDR3 amino acids: CASSAGLWGNQPQHF. CDR3 bases: TGTGCCAGCAGTGCAGGACTGTGGGGCAATCAGCCCCAGCATTTT.